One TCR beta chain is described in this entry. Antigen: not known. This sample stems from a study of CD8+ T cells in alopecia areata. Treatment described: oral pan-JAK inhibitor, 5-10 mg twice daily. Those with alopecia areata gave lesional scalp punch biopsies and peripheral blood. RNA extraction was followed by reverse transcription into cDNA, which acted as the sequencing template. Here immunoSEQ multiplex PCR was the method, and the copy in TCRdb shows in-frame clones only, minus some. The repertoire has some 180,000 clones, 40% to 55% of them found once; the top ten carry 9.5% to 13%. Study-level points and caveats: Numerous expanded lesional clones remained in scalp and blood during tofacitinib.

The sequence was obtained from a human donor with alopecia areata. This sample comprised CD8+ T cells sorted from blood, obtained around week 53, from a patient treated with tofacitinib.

CDR3 DNA sequence: TGTGCCAGCAGTCCACGCACGACTAGGACCGGGGAGCTGTTTTTT. It translates to CASSPRTTRTGELFF. J is TRBJ2-2 and V is TRBV27; weak D call: TRBD2 (6 bases). This CDR3 has 15 amino acids. CDR1 MNHEY and CDR2 SMNVEV come from the germline V gene (reference sequence). V was pared by 5 bases and J by 5 bases, with 15 bases between.